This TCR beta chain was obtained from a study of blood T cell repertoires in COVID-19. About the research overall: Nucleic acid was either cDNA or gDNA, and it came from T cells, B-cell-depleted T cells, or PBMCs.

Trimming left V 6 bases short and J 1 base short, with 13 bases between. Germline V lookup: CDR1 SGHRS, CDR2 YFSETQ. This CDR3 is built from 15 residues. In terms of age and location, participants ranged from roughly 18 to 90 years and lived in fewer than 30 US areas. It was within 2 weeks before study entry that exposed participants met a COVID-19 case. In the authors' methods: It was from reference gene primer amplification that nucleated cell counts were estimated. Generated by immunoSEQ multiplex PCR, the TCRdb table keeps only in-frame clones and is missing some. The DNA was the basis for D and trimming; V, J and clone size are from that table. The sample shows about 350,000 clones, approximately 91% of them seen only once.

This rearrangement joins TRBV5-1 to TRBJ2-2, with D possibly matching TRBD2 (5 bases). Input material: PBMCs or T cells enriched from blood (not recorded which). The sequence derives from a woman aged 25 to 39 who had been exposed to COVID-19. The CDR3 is CASNRLTMNTGELFF. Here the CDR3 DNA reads TGCGCCAGCAACCGACTAACCATGAACACCGGGGAGCTGTTTTTT. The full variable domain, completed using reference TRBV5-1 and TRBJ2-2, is KAGVTQTPRYLIKTRGQQVTLSCSPISGHRSVSWYQQTPGQGLQFLFEYFSETQRNKGNFPGRFSGRQFSNSRSEMNVSTLELGDSALYLCASNRLTMNTGELFFGEGSRLTVL.